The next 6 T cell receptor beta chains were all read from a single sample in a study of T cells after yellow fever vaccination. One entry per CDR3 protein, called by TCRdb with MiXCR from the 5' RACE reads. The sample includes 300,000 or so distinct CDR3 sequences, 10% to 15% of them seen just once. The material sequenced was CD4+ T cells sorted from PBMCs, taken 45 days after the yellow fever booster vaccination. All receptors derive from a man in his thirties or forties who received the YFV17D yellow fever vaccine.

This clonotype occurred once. The CDR3 DNA reads TGTGCCAGCAACCGGGACAGGGGACAAGAGACCCAGTACTTC. This gives the protein CASNRDRGQETQYF. This chain uses TRBV2 with TRBJ2-5, with 10 bases that match TRBD1. Trimming at V came to 7 bases and at J to 2 bases, leaving 4 bases not matched to a gene. The CDR3 has 14 amino acids. The germline V gene has CDR1 SNHLY and CDR2 FYNNEI.

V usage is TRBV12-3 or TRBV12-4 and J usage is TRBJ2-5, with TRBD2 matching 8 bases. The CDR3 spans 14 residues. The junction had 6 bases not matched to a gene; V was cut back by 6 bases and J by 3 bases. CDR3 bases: TGTGCCAGCAGCCGCCAAGCGGGAGAAGAGACCCAGTACTTC. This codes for CASSRQAGEETQYF.

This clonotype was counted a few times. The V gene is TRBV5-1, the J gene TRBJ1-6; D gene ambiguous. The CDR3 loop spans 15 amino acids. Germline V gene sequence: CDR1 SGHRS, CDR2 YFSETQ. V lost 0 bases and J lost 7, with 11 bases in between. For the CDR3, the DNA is TGCGCCAGCAGCTTGGCCGAAGCGAGCAATTCACCCCTCCACTTT. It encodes CASSLAEASNSPLHF.

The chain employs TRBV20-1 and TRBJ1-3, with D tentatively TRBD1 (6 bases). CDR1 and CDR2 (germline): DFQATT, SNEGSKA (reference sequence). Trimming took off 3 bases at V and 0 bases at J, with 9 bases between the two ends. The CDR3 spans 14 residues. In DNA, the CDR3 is TGCAGTGCTAGCCGGGACAACTCTGGAAACACCATATATTTT. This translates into CSASRDNSGNTIYF.

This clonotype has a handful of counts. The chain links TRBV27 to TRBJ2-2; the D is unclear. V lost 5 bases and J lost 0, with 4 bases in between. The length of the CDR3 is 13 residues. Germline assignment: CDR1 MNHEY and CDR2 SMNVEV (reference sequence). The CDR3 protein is CASSVTNTGELFF. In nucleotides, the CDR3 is TGTGCCAGCAGTGTGACGAACACCGGGGAGCTGTTTTTT.

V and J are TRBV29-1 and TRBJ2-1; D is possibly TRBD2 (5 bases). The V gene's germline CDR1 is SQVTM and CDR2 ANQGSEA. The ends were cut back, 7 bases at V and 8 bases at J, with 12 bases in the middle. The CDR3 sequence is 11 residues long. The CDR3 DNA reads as TGCAGCGGGGGAGCTGGTGATGAGCAGTTCTTC. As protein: CSGGAGDEQFF.